This TCR beta chain derives from a study of CD8 T cells in ankylosing spondylitis. Study observations and caveats: In peripheral blood, disease-linked CD8+ clones occurred at relatively low frequencies.

Scientists made TCR beta libraries using quantitative 5'-RACE with molecular barcodes. TCRdb used MiXCR to reprocess the 5' RACE reads, holding one entry per CDR3 protein. The profile shows 250,000 to 350,000 distinct CDR3 sequences, around 19% of them singletons. In its sample, this clonotype was seen a few times. Antigen unknown. The CDR3 is 13 amino acids. V lost 5 bases, J lost 12 bases, and 12 bases stayed unmatched. In germline, CDR1 is MNHEY, CDR2 SVGEGT. Sequencing input: blood, either unsorted or a sorted T cell fraction (not recorded which). The V gene is TRBV6-2 or TRBV6-3, the J gene TRBJ1-1; TRBD1 aligns across 7 bases. The receptor's source is a male donor with ankylosing spondylitis or in good health (not recorded which). CDR3 sequence reads: CASSPTGQVSPFF. The CDR3 coding sequence is TGTGCCAGCAGTCCAACTGGACAGGTCTCACCTTTCTTT.